This paragraph reports one T cell receptor (beta chain). This receptor's antigen is unknown. Per-base quality was not reported, and no clone a single base away is much larger than it. Participants in the prospective study were enrolled through a virtual design, were aged roughly 18 to 90 years, and lived in about two dozen United States geographic areas. In the prospective study, participants were assigned to cohorts based on the clinical history participants reported in a screening survey and a study questionnaire. Recovered participants in ImmuneRACE Cohort 3 were defined by two consecutive negative NP/OP PCR tests, clearance by a healthcare professional, or resolution of symptoms. In the prospective study, whole blood, serum and a nasopharyngeal or oropharyngeal swab were collected from each participant by mobile phlebotomists. Prospective study participants could optionally give additional blood draws and questionnaires over an approximately two-month period. Blood samples from the prospective study were shipped frozen or at room temperature prior to DNA extraction.

This record comes from a study of blood T cell repertoires in COVID-19 (dated by TCRdb to about 2020). About the investigation overall: Collaborator samples came from the United States, Italy and Spain and covered acute and convalescent phases of COVID-19. A freely available public database, intended as a resource for researchers studying the immune response to SARS-CoV-2, is where the repertoires were released. The prospective study material was composed of cDNA or gDNA derived from T cells, B-cell-depleted T cells, or PBMCs. Deeply sampled blood TCRbeta repertoires from subjects exposed to, actively infected with, or recovered from COVID-19 were included in the dataset. Samples came from the ongoing ImmuneRACE study (first 160 participants) plus 1,254 subjects from 6 global collaborators. The sample metadata nearly always contained a de-identified subject ID, COVID-19 status, age in years and sex. HLA class I and class II types, where available, came from metadata supplied by the sample provider rather than from assay-based typing. Study-wide findings and limitations: How much clinical and demographic metadata was included differed by source and by participant, and the metadata was provided uncurated.

TCRbeta CDR3 regions were amplified from genomic DNA by means of the immunoSEQ Assay, a bias-controlled multiplex PCR. In the paper's pipeline: Nucleated cell counts per sample were estimated from amplification of reference gene primers within the assay. Sequence reads were collapsed and filtered to measure the absolute abundance of every unique TCRbeta CDR3 rearrangement. For each sample, productive Simpson clonality was calculated as the square root of Simpson's diversity index over productive rearrangements. Here the immuneACCESS table is served through TCRdb, limited to in-frame sequences with V and J called. Missing clones are a known gap in these copies; in checked studies unresolved V genes cover under half, and the rest lacks a known reason. The V and J calls and clone size are taken from that table; D and trimming were inferred from the DNA. Across this sample there are some 160,000 clones, with roughly 88% seen only once. Of the sample, about 6.3% is held by the ten largest clones.

This clonotype originated in a woman between 45 and 65 years old who had recovered from COVID-19. The sequencing sample was made of PBMCs or T cells enriched from blood (not recorded which).

CDR3 sequence: CASSSHGASSGNTIYF. The DNA sequence is given as TGTGCCAGTAGTTCCCATGGAGCGAGCTCTGGAAACACCATATATTTT. Recombination joined TRBV19 with TRBJ1-3; a confident D gene designation cannot be given. The CDR3 covers 16 residues, taking in both the cysteine and the phenylalanine. This entry keeps only the CDR3 DNA: 48 bases, framed from base 1. A distance of 14 bases separates the germline ends of V and J, which lose 5 bases and 0 bases respectively. From the germline V gene (reference sequence), CDR1 is LNHDA and CDR2 is SQIVND.